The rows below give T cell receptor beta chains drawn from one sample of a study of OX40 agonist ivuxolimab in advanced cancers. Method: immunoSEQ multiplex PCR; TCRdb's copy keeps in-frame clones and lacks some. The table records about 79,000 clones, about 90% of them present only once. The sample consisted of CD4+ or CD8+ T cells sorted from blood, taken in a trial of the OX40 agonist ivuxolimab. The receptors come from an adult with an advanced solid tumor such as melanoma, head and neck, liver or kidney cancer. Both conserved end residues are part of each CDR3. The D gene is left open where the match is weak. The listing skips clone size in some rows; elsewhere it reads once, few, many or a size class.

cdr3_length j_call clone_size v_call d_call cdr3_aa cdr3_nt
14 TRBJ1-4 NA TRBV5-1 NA CASSLSGDHEKLFF TGCGCCAGCAGTCTGTCCGGGGACCATGAAAAACTGTTTTTT
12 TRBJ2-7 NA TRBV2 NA CASSLSRYEQYF TGTGCCAGCAGCTTATCGAGGTACGAGCAGTACTTC
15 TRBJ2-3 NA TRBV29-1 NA CSATGQGGSTDTQYF TGCAGCGCTACTGGACAGGGAGGGAGCACAGATACGCAGTATTTT
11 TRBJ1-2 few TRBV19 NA CASSLWGDYTF TGTGCCAGTAGTCTGTGGGGTGACTACACCTTC
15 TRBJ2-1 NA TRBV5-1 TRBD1 CASSLLGQTYNEQFF TGCGCCAGCAGCCTCCTGGGACAGACCTACAATGAGCAGTTCTTC
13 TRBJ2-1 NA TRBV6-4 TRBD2 CASSVREGLEQFF TGTGCCAGCAGTGTGCGGGAGGGCCTAGAGCAGTTCTTC
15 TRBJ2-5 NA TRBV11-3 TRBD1 CASSRGGANQETQYF TGTGCCAGCAGCCGAGGGGGCGCGAACCAAGAGACCCAGTACTTC
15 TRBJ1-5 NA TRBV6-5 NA CASRHLIGADQPQHF TGTGCCAGCAGGCACCTTATAGGGGCGGATCAGCCCCAGCATTTT
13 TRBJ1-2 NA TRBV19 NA CASMRINGYGYTF TGTGCCAGTATGCGGATAAATGGGTATGGCTACACCTTC
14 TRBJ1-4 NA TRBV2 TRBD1 CASRGDRGVEKLFF TGTGCCAGCAGGGGGGACAGGGGGGTTGAAAAACTGTTTTTT
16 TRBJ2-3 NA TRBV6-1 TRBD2 CASSEAWGGSTDTQYF TGTGCCAGCAGTGAAGCCTGGGGAGGGAGCACAGATACGCAGTATTTT
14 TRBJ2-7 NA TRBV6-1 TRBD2 CASSDTSGSHEQYF TGTGCCAGCAGTGACACTAGCGGGAGTCACGAGCAGTACTTC
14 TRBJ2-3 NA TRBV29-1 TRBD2 CSGKSSGSTDTQYF TGCAGCGGCAAGTCTAGCGGGAGCACAGATACGCAGTATTTT
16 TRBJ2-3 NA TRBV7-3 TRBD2 CASSLPGTSGTDTQYF TGTGCCAGCAGCTTGCCCGGGACTAGCGGGACAGATACGCAGTATTTT
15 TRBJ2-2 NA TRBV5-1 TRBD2 CASRSPGGNTGELFF TGCGCCAGCAGGTCACCGGGAGGAAACACCGGGGAGCTGTTTTTT
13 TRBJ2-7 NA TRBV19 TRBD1 CASSRDRAYEQYF TGTGCCAGTAGCCGGGACAGAGCCTACGAGCAGTACTTC
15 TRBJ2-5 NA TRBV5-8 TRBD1 CASSFTGGWDETQYF TGTGCCAGCAGCTTCACAGGGGGCTGGGATGAGACCCAGTACTTC
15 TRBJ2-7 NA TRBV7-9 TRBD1 CASSGRQGAPREQYF TGTGCCAGCAGCGGGCGACAGGGGGCGCCACGCGAGCAGTACTTC
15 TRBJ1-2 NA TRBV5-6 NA CASSRRDGFVYGYTF TGTGCCAGCAGCCGGAGGGACGGCTTTGTCTATGGCTACACCTTC
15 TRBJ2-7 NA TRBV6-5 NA CASSYGGLARSEQYF TGTGCCAGCAGTTACGGGGGGCTAGCGAGGTCCGAGCAGTACTTC
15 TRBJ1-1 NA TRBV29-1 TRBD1 CSVTRGTGGYTEAFF TGCAGCGTCACCCGCGGGACAGGGGGGTACACTGAAGCTTTCTTT
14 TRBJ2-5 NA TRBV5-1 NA CASSPVESQETQYF TGCGCCAGCAGCCCGGTAGAATCACAGGAGACCCAGTACTTC
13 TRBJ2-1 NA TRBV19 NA CASSQGLYNEQFF TGTGCCAGTAGCCAGGGGCTTTACAATGAGCAGTTCTTC
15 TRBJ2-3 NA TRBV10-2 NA CASSATGSVTDTQYF TGCGCCAGCAGTGCAACAGGATCGGTGACAGATACGCAGTATTTT
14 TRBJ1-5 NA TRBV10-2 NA CASSAVNSNQPQHF TGCGCCAGCAGCGCAGTAAATAGCAATCAGCCCCAGCATTTT
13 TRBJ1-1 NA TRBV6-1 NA CASSSSTGFEAFF TGTGCCAGCAGTTCATCAACAGGTTTTGAAGCTTTCTTT
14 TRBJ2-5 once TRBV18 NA CASSPPSLQETQYF TGTGCCAGCTCACCACCGTCGCTCCAAGAGACCCAGTACTTC
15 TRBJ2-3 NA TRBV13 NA CASSQASEFTDTQYF TGTGCCAGCAGCCAGGCTAGCGAATTCACAGATACGCAGTATTTT
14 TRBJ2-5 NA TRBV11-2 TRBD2 CASSLVPGGETQYF TGTGCCAGCAGCTTAGTTCCGGGGGGAGAGACCCAGTACTTC
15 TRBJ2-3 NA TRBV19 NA CASRPTGFLPDTQYF TGTGCCAGTAGGCCGACAGGATTCTTACCAGATACGCAGTATTTT
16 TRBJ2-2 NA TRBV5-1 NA CASSLGSGLNTGELFF TGCGCCAGCAGCTTGGGGTCTGGGTTGAACACCGGGGAGCTGTTTTTT
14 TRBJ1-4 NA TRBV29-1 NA CSVEEGEVREKLFF TGCAGCGTTGAAGAAGGGGAAGTGAGGGAAAAACTGTTTTTT
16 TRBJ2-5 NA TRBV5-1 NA CASSLEKAGSQETQYF TGCGCCAGCAGCTTGGAAAAGGCGGGCTCGCAAGAGACCCAGTACTTC
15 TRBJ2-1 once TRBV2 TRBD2 CASAREVTDHNEQFF TGTGCCAGCGCCCGGGAGGTCACGGACCACAATGAGCAGTTCTTC
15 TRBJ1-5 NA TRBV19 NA CASSEPDRSNQPQHF TGTGCCAGTAGTGAACCTGACAGGAGCAATCAGCCCCAGCATTTT
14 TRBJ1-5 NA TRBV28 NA CASSYPNSNQPQHF TGTGCCAGCAGCTACCCAAATAGCAATCAGCCCCAGCATTTT
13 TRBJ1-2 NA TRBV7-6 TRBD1 CASSFGTGLGYTF TGTGCCAGCAGCTTCGGGACAGGGCTAGGCTACACCTTC
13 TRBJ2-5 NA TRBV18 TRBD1 CASSSDRRKTQYF TGTGCCAGCTCATCGGACAGGCGAAAGACCCAGTACTTC
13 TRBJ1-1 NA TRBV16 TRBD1 CASSTGALTEAFF TGTGCCAGCAGCACAGGGGCTCTCACTGAAGCTTTCTTT
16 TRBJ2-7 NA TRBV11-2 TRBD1 CASSLRTGQGVYEQYF TGTGCCAGCAGCCTACGTACGGGACAGGGGGTGTACGAGCAGTACTTC
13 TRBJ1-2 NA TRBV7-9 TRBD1 CASSLRDSDGYTF TGTGCCAGCAGCCTCCGGGACAGCGATGGCTACACCTTC
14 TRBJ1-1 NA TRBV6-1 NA CASRSQVGETEAFF TGTGCCAGCAGGTCACAGGTGGGTGAGACTGAAGCTTTCTTT
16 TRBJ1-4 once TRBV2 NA CASSGGAAANNEKLFF TGTGCCAGCAGTGGGGGTGCGGCAGCTAATAATGAAAAACTGTTTTTT
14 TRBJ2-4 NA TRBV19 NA CASSGGGSKNIQYF TGTGCCAGTAGTGGAGGGGGCAGCAAAAACATTCAGTACTTC
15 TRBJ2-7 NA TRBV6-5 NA CASSGPGGDSYEQYF TGTGCCAGCAGTGGCCCGGGGGGCGACTCCTACGAGCAGTACTTC
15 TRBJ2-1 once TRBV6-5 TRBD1 CASRNTGGSYNEQFF TGTGCCAGCAGGAACACAGGGGGCTCCTACAATGAGCAGTTCTTC
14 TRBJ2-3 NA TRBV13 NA CASSPGTSTDTQYF TGTGCCAGCAGCCCCGGGACTAGCACAGATACGCAGTATTTT
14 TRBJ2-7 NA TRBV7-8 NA CASSLAGPSDEQYF TGTGCCAGCAGCTTAGCGGGCCCCTCCGACGAGCAGTACTTC
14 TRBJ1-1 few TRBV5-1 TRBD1 CASSLNTGGTEAFF TGCGCCAGCAGCTTGAATACAGGGGGCACTGAAGCTTTCTTT
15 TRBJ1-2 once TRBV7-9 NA CASSSLGQADYGYTF TGTGCCAGCAGCTCCTTGGGTCAGGCGGACTATGGCTACACCTTC
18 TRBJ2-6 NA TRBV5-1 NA CASSLGVGGFSGANVLTF TGCGCCAGCAGCTTGGGCGTAGGTGGGTTCTCTGGGGCCAACGTCCTGACTTTC
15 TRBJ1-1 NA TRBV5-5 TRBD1 CASSLDTGGGTEAFF TGTGCCAGCAGCTTGGATACAGGGGGAGGCACTGAAGCTTTCTTT
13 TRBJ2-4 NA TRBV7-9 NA CASSIGGVHIQYF TGTGCCAGCAGCATAGGAGGGGTTCACATTCAGTACTTC
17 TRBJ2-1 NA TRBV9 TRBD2 CASSEGLAVGGPNEQFF TGTGCCAGCAGCGAGGGGCTAGCTGTGGGAGGGCCCAATGAGCAGTTCTTC
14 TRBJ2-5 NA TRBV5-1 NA CASSLSSDQETQYF TGCGCCAGCAGCTTGAGTTCAGACCAAGAGACCCAGTACTTC
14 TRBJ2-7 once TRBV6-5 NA CASSYRTLNYEQYF TGTGCCAGCAGTTACCGAACCCTGAACTACGAGCAGTACTTC
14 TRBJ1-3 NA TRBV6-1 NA CASCLESSGNTIYF TGTGCCAGCTGTCTAGAGAGCTCTGGAAACACCATATATTTT
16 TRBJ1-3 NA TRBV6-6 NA CASSYSTGSLRNTIYF TGTGCCAGCAGTTATTCTACCGGGAGCCTAAGAAACACCATATATTTT